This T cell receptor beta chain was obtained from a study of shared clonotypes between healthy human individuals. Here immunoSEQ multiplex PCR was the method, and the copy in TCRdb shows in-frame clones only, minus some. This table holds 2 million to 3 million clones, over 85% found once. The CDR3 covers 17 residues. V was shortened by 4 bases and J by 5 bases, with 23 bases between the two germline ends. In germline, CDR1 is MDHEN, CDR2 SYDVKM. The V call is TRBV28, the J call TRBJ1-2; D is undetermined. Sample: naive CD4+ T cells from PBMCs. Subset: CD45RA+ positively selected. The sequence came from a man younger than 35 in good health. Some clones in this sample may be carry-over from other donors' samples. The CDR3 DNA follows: TGTGCCAGCAGTTACAACCATCCCCGGCGGGCCGGGTATGGCTACACCTTC. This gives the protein CASSYNHPRRAGYGYTF.